This TCR beta chain derives from a study of identical twins (dated by TCRdb to the mid-2010s). As for the study more broadly: To test whether fetal clonotypes persist, this study deep-sequenced TCR alpha and beta repertoires from monozygotic twins, from unrelated adults of various ages, and from cord blood. To rule out contamination, replicate twin experiments were performed at different times with different library preparation protocols.

Overall study results and their limits: Fewer insertions were carried by abundant cord blood beta clonotypes; a weaker similar trend was observed in young adult naive repertoires, while no such trend was observed in memory repertoires. Compared with coincidental sharing between unrelated individuals, out-of-frame TCR alpha sequences shared between twins had an excess of sequences with low generation probability. Out-of-frame TCR alpha sharing in monozygotic twins was systematically underestimated by recombination models, whereas sharing between unrelated individuals was in agreement with the recombination models. Excess twin sharing in beta out-of-frame sequences was weaker because fewer shared sequences lowered the signal-to-noise ratio. Because the same donors could not be followed over many years, the conclusions relied on cross-sectional statistical analysis. Zero-insertion analyses could be partly confounded by invariant T cells such as MAIT and iNKT, although diverse VJ usage argued against such confounding for most clonotypes.

This clonotype was seen repeatedly, ten times or more. Its antigen is currently not known. Qualities for individual bases were not recorded, and no much larger clone is one base off. Receptor amplification or capture employed 5' RACE. The data were produced on an Illumina HiSeq 2000. A universal primer binding site was introduced by template switching, and a unique molecular identifier was present in the final cDNA, enabling accurate counting of TCR cDNA molecules. First-strand cDNA for TCR alpha and beta chains was synthesized from specific primers in the conserved constant-segment region. To control for contamination, each cDNA library was double barcoded with a SMART-Mk sample barcode plus Illumina barcodes. Two successive PCR steps introduced TruSeq adapter sequences along with Illumina sample barcodes. TCR alpha and beta cDNA libraries were sequenced on the Illumina HiSeq platform with custom primers. In the original analysis: Raw reads were processed with MiGEC to extract unique molecular identifiers, and MiXCR was used to determine CDR3 positions. For each individual, recombination models were inferred using an EM algorithm with the repgenHMM and IGoR tools. Shared clonotype analysis was performed with the tcR package in R, normalizing sharing by the product of cloneset sizes. To study raw recombination without the effects of thymic and clonal selection, out-of-frame nonproductive sequences were analyzed. TCRdb reprocessed the public reads (quality trimming at Q25 with fastp, clone calling with MiXCR) and kept in-frame beta chains. Each record represents a unique CDR3 protein, reported with the most common genes and DNA among its rows. The V and J calls here are based on TCRdb, not the publication. This sample has some 590,000 distinct CDR3 sequences in its table, and 9% to 10% of those were observed once. The ten biggest clones cover under 3% of the sample.

Cut back by 3 bases and 3 bases, the V and J ends lie 14 bases apart. According to the germline V gene, CDR1 reads LGHNA and CDR2 reads YSLEER. Inclusive of the bounding cysteine and phenylalanine, the CDR3 is 15 residues long. Only CDR3 DNA is held: 45 bases, read in frame from base 1. Only healthy Caucasian donors were included. The twin cohort consisted of three pairs of female monozygotic twins, all aged about 18 to 30 years. The RNA used for TCR libraries was isolated from peripheral blood mononuclear cells. This same sample was also part of a study on yellow fever vaccine responses in identical twins. Taken from the second paper: The authors reported that the T cell response to vaccination in identical twins appeared partly convergent and partly personalized. In identical twins, the study followed T cell clones that responded to the vaccine with precision.

The clonotype comes from a woman in her late teens or twenties in good health. Recombination joined TRBV4-3 with TRBJ2-5; the D gene may be TRBD1 or TRBD2, since each aligns over 5 bases. The sequenced sample was PBMCs. The DNA sequence reads TGCGCCAGCAGCCAGGAAGGACACGGGGAAGAGACCCAGTACTTC. Translated, it gives CASSQEGHGEETQYF.